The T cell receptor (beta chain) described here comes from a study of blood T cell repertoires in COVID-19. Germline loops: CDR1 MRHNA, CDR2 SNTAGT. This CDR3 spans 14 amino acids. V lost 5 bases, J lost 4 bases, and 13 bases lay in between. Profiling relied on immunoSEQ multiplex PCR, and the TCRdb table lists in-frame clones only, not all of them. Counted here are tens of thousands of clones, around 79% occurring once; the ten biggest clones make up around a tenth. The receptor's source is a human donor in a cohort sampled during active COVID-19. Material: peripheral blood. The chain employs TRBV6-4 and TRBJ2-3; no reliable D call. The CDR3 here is CASSWRGDPDTQYF. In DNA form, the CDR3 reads TGTGCCAGCAGTTGGCGCGGAGACCCAGATACGCAGTATTTT.